The text below deals with one T cell receptor beta chain. Trimming cost V 8 bases and J 1 base, with 11 bases left between them. The CDR3 has 14 amino acids. Germline V gives CDR1 WSHSY, CDR2 SAAADI. Some clones are missing from TCRdb's copy, which holds only in-frame ones; the method was immunoSEQ multiplex PCR. The sample records approximately 440,000 clones, about nine tenths being singletons. The data are from a study of blood T cell repertoires in COVID-19. The source of this sequence is a woman between 18 and 29 years old who had recovered from COVID-19. Sequenced sample: PBMCs or T cells enriched from blood (not recorded which). This chain joins TRBV10-2 and TRBJ2-2; D might be TRBD1 (6 bases). CDR3 in amino acids: CASRGRGNTGELFF. In nucleotides, the CDR3 is TGCGCCAGCCGGGGCAGGGGGAACACCGGGGAGCTGTTTTTT.